These T cell receptor beta chains were read from a single sample in a study of lymphopenia after photon versus proton radiotherapy. The protocol was immunoSEQ multiplex PCR, while the TCRdb copy is restricted to in-frame clones and leaves out a portion. The sample lists 40,000 to 55,000 clones, around 90% occurring once. The material sequenced was peripheral blood, taken from a patient treated with photon-based radiotherapy. These receptors came from a middle-aged woman with cholangiocarcinoma. CDR3s include the opening cysteine and the closing phenylalanine or tryptophan. The D gene is left open where the match is weak. Clone size is stated in some rows and not others, as once, few, many or a class when expanded.

clone_size	v_call	j_call	d_call	cdr3_aa	cdr3_nt
.	TRBV2	TRBJ1-1	.	CASSDKKRNTEAFF	TGTGCCAGCAGTGATAAAAAGAGGAACACTGAAGCTTTCTTT
once	TRBV7-3	TRBJ1-1	.	CASSLMGHTEAFF	TGTGCCAGCAGCTTAATGGGTCACACTGAAGCTTTCTTT
.	TRBV5-1	TRBJ2-1	TRBD2	CASSPGTSGNNEQFF	TGCGCCAGCAGCCCAGGGACTAGCGGAAACAATGAGCAGTTCTTC
.	TRBV6-5	TRBJ1-1	.	CASSYSLNTEAFF	TGTGCCAGCAGTTACTCCCTGAACACTGAAGCTTTCTTT
.	TRBV18	TRBJ1-3	.	CASSPLDSSSGNTIYF	TGTGCCAGCTCACCTCTGGACAGTAGCTCTGGAAACACCATATATTTT
.	TRBV28	TRBJ2-1	.	CASSPGQSSYNEQFF	TGTGCCAGCAGTCCCGGACAGAGCTCCTACAATGAGCAGTTCTTC
.	TRBV6-5	TRBJ1-1	.	CASSWWGAPDTEAFF	TGTGCCAGCAGTTGGTGGGGGGCGCCGGACACTGAAGCTTTCTTT
.	TRBV6-1	TRBJ1-2	TRBD1	CASSEAGGQGGYGYTF	TGTGCCAGCAGTGAAGCGGGGGGACAGGGAGGGTATGGCTACACCTTC
.	TRBV6-5	TRBJ1-6	.	CASARTVNSPLHF	TGTGCCAGCGCCCGGACGGTCAATTCACCCCTCCACTTT
.	TRBV4-1	TRBJ1-1	.	CASSQEGKSNTEAFF	TGCGCCAGCAGCCAAGAAGGGAAATCGAACACTGAAGCTTTCTTT
.	TRBV18	TRBJ1-5	TRBD1	CASSPGGQGMPQHF	TGTGCCAGCTCACCGGGGGGACAGGGGATGCCCCAGCATTTT
.	TRBV6-1	TRBJ2-5	.	CASSEGQGRGETQYF	TGTGCCAGCAGTGAGGGGCAGGGAAGAGGTGAGACCCAGTACTTC
.	TRBV5-8	TRBJ1-5	TRBD1	CASSYRGGRDQPQHF	TGTGCCAGCAGCTACAGGGGTGGGCGCGATCAGCCCCAGCATTTT
.	TRBV10-3	TRBJ1-2	.	CAITRGAPNYGYTF	TGTGCCATCACCCGGGGGGCCCCTAACTATGGCTACACCTTC
.	TRBV6-5	TRBJ1-2	.	CASSEALAYGYTF	TGTGCCAGCAGTGAAGCGCTGGCGTATGGCTACACCTTC
.	TRBV7-9	TRBJ1-3	TRBD1	CASSLGEGALGNTIYF	TGTGCCAGCAGCTTAGGAGAGGGGGCTTTGGGAAACACCATATATTTT
.	TRBV7-4	TRBJ2-4	.	CASTTSSGLAKNIQYF	TGTGCCAGCACCACCTCTTCGGGCCTAGCCAAAAACATTCAGTACTTC
once	TRBV5-1	TRBJ1-1	.	CASSLDRGYAFF	TGCGCCAGCAGCTTGGATAGGGGTTACGCTTTCTTT
once	TRBV6-5	TRBJ1-1	.	CASSYFDRTAEAFF	TGTGCCAGCAGTTACTTCGACAGGACGGCTGAAGCTTTCTTT
.	TRBV7-6	TRBJ1-6	.	CASGLLTGNSPLHF	TGTGCCAGCGGACTATTAACAGGGAATTCACCCCTCCACTTT
.	TRBV5-3	TRBJ2-6	TRBD1	CARSRSGGTGANVLTF	TGTGCCAGAAGCAGGTCAGGGGGCACTGGGGCCAACGTCCTGACTTTC
.	TRBV2	TRBJ1-3	.	CASSETPAPGNTIYF	TGTGCCAGCAGCGAGACTCCGGCGCCTGGAAACACCATATATTTT
.	TRBV25-1	TRBJ1-1	.	CASSENIENTEAFF	TGTGCCAGCAGTGAGAACATCGAGAACACTGAAGCTTTCTTT
.	TRBV19	TRBJ1-4	.	CASSRGKGYDEKLFF	TGTGCCAGTAGTCGGGGGAAGGGTTATGATGAAAAACTGTTTTTT
.	TRBV28	TRBJ2-7	TRBD1	CASSTAGTGGIEQYF	TGTGCCAGCAGCACTGCCGGGACAGGGGGCATCGAGCAGTACTTC
.	TRBV30	TRBJ1-2	.	CAWTNEGFLGYTF	TGTGCCTGGACCAACGAGGGGTTTTTAGGCTACACCTTC
.	TRBV28	TRBJ1-2	TRBD1	CASSFTDRYYGYTF	TGTGCCAGCAGTTTCACGGACAGGTATTATGGCTACACCTTC
.	TRBV9	TRBJ1-1	.	CASSVARGAQAFF	TGTGCCAGCAGCGTAGCTAGGGGGGCGCAAGCTTTCTTT
once	TRBV6-5	TRBJ1-3	TRBD1	CASSYRGQASGNTIYF	TGTGCCAGCAGTTATCGGGGACAGGCCTCTGGAAACACCATATATTTT
.	TRBV15	TRBJ1-1	.	CATSSVDLVGNEAFF	TGTGCCACCAGCAGTGTGGACCTTGTGGGGAATGAAGCTTTCTTT
.	TRBV9	TRBJ1-5	.	CASSVSGTQNQPQHF	TGTGCCAGCAGCGTATCCGGGACACAAAATCAGCCCCAGCATTTT
.	TRBV5-8	TRBJ2-7	TRBD1	CASSRFSGTGEYEQYF	TGTGCCAGCAGCCGGTTCTCCGGGACAGGGGAATACGAGCAGTACTTC
.	TRBV10-3	TRBJ2-5	.	CAIRNPPGETQYF	TGTGCCATCAGGAACCCCCCAGGAGAGACCCAGTACTTC
.	TRBV4-1	TRBJ2-7	.	CASSLQGEGYEQYF	TGCGCCAGCAGCCTCCAAGGGGAAGGGTACGAGCAGTACTTC
.	TRBV7-9	TRBJ2-3	TRBD2	CASSFAGALDTQYF	TGTGCCAGCAGCTTCGCGGGAGCATTGGATACGCAGTATTTT
once	TRBV6-6	TRBJ1-2	.	CASSRNRDANYGYTF	TGTGCCAGCAGTCGAAACAGGGACGCTAACTATGGCTACACCTTC
.	TRBV4-2	TRBJ2-7	.	CASSRERGPSYEQYF	TGTGCCAGCAGCCGCGAACGGGGCCCATCCTACGAGCAGTACTTC
.	TRBV11-2	TRBJ1-4	TRBD1	CASTPGGVPNEKLFF	TGTGCCAGCACCCCAGGGGGCGTCCCTAATGAAAAACTGTTTTTT
.	TRBV7-2	TRBJ2-7	TRBD1	CASSLGQGTFNEQYF	TGTGCCAGCAGCTTGGGACAGGGCACTTTTAACGAGCAGTACTTC
.	TRBV6-1	TRBJ2-2	.	CASSGRGGELFF	TGTGCCAGCAGTGGACGGGGCGGGGAGCTGTTTTTT
once	TRBV5-1	TRBJ2-7	TRBD1	CASSPRDSASYEQYF	TGCGCCAGCAGCCCCCGGGACAGCGCATCCTACGAGCAGTACTTC
.	TRBV7-2	TRBJ2-7	.	CASSLPRYEQYF	TGTGCCAGCAGCTTACCACGCTACGAGCAGTACTTC
.	TRBV30	TRBJ1-5	TRBD1	CAWSVQGDQPQHF	TGTGCCTGGAGTGTACAGGGGGATCAGCCCCAGCATTTT
.	TRBV5-1	TRBJ1-5	TRBD1	CASSYTGDPNQPQHF	TGCGCCAGCAGCTATACAGGGGACCCCAATCAGCCCCAGCATTTT
.	TRBV6-5	TRBJ2-1	TRBD2	CASSYSGSGRYNEQFF	TGTGCCAGCAGTTACTCGGGTAGCGGGAGGTACAATGAGCAGTTCTTC
.	TRBV10-3	TRBJ2-2	TRBD1	CAIMGTGAGGELFF	TGTGCCATCATGGGGACAGGAGCCGGCGGGGAGCTGTTTTTT
.	TRBV5-1	TRBJ1-2	TRBD1	CASSFVTGTYGYTF	TGCGCCAGCAGCTTCGTGACAGGGACCTATGGCTACACCTTC
.	TRBV9	TRBJ1-6	TRBD1	CASSATGGGSYNSPLHF	TGTGCCAGCAGCGCCACAGGGGGCGGCTCCTATAATTCACCCCTCCACTTT
.	TRBV29-1	TRBJ1-2	.	CSVSTGYGYTF	TGCAGCGTTTCTACGGGCTATGGCTACACCTTC
.	TRBV6-5	TRBJ1-5	.	CASSPGGGNQPQHF	TGTGCCAGCAGTCCTGGAGGGGGCAATCAGCCCCAGCATTTT
.	TRBV5-1	TRBJ1-4	TRBD1	CASSYRQGDEKLFF	TGCGCCAGCAGCTACCGACAGGGGGATGAAAAACTGTTTTTT
.	TRBV14	TRBJ1-2	TRBD1	CASGTAEGYTF	TGTGCCAGTGGGACAGCGGAAGGCTACACCTTC
.	TRBV2	TRBJ1-5	.	CASLGGQGLGDQPQHF	TGTGCCAGCCTTGGAGGTCAGGGTTTGGGTGATCAGCCCCAGCATTTT
.	TRBV21-1	TRBJ1-2	.	CASSNGGRGIGYGYTF	TGTGCCAGCAGCAACGGGGGTAGGGGGATCGGGTATGGCTACACCTTC
few	TRBV7-2	TRBJ2-2	.	CASSLVGAPGVNTGELFF	TGTGCCAGCAGCTTAGTCGGAGCCCCCGGGGTGAACACCGGGGAGCTGTTTTTT
.	TRBV7-2	TRBJ2-3	TRBD2	CASSSMGGGRLTDTQYF	TGTGCCAGCAGCTCCATGGGCGGCGGGAGACTCACAGATACGCAGTATTTT
.	TRBV7-3	TRBJ2-3	TRBD2	CASSRTSGITDTQYF	TGTGCCAGCAGCCGGACTAGCGGGATCACAGATACGCAGTATTTT
.	TRBV27	TRBJ1-1	TRBD1	CASSARGLDTEAFF	TGTGCCAGCAGTGCCAGGGGGCTTGACACTGAAGCTTTCTTT
.	TRBV7-9	TRBJ1-6	.	CASSPHRDIYNSPLHF	TGTGCCAGCAGCCCTCACCGGGATATCTATAATTCACCCCTCCACTTT
.	TRBV27	TRBJ2-5	.	CASSLGHPGLQETQYF	TGTGCCAGCAGTTTAGGCCACCCGGGACTGCAAGAGACCCAGTACTTC